What follows describes a single T cell receptor (beta chain). The data derive from a study of blood T cell repertoires in COVID-19. Generated by immunoSEQ multiplex PCR, the TCRdb table keeps only in-frame clones and is missing some. The sample has about 230,000 clones, roughly 85% seen once. The sequencing input was peripheral blood. The sequence was obtained from a woman aged 70-85 years with active or convalescent COVID-19.

The CDR3 DNA is TGTGCCAGCAGGATCGGGGGGCTGGAAATCACTGAAGCTTTCTTT. It encodes CASRIGGLEITEAFF. V and J are TRBV27 and TRBJ1-1; a possible D gene is TRBD1 (6 bases). The V end was cut by 6 bases, the J end by 4 bases, with 18 bases between. This CDR3 is 15 amino acids long. The V gene's germline CDR1 is MNHEY and CDR2 SMNVEV (reference sequence).